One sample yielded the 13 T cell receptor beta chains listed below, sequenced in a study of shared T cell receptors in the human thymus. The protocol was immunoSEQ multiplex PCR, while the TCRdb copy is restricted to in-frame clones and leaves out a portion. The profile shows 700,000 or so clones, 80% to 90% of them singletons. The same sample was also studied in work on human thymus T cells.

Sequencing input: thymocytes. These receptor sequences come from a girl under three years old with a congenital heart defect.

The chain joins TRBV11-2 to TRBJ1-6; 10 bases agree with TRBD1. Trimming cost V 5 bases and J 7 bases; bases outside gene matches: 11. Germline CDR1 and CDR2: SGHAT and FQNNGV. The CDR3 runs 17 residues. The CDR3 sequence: CASSPKGSTGGNSPLHF. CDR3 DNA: TGTGCCAGCAGCCCAAAAGGATCGACAGGGGGCAATTCACCCCTCCACTTT.

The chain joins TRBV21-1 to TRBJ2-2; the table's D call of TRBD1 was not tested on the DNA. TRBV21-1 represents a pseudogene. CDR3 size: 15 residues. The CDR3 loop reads CASSKGGRVGGELFF. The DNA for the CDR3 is TGTGCCAGCAGCAAAGGTGGCAGGGTAGGGGGGGAGCTGTTTTTT.

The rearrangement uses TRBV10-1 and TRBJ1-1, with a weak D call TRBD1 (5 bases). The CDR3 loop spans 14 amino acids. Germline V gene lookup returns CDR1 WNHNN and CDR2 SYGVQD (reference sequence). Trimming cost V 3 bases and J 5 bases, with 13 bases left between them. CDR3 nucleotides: TGCGCCAGCAGTGAAGGGGCCCAACCAACTGAAGCTTTCTTT. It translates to CASSEGAQPTEAFF.

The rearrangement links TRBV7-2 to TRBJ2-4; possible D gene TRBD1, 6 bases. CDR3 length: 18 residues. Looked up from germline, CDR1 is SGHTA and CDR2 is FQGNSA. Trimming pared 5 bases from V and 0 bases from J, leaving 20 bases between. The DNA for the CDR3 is TGTGCCAGCAGCCAGGGGACACCCCTCGACTTAGCCAAAAACATTCAGTACTTC. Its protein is CASSQGTPLDLAKNIQYF.

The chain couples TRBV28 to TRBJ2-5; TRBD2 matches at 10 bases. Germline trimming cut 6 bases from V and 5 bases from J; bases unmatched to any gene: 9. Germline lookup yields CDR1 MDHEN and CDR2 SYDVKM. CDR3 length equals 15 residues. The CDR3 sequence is CASRSAGGRSETQYF. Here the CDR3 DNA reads TGTGCCAGCAGGTCAGCGGGGGGGCGATCGGAGACCCAGTACTTC.

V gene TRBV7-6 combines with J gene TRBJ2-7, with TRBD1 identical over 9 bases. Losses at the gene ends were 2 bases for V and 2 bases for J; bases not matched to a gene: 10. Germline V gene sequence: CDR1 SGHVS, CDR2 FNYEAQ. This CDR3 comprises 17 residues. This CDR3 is CASSLYRGPEWAYEQYF. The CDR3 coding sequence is TGTGCCAGCAGCTTATACAGGGGGCCGGAGTGGGCCTACGAGCAGTACTTC.

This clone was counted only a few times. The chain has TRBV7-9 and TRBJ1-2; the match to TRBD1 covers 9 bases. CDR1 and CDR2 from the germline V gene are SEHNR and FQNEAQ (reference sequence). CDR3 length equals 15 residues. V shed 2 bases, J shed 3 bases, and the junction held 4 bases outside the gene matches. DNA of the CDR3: TGTGCCAGCAGCTTATCGCGGGACAGGGACTATGGCTACACCTTC. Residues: CASSLSRDRDYGYTF.

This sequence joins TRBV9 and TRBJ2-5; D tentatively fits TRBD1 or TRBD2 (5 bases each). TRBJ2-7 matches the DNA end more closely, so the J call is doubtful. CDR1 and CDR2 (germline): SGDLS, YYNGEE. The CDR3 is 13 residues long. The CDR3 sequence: CASRGEQDYEQYF. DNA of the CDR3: TGTGCCAGCAGGGGGGAACAGGACTACGAGCAGTACTTC.

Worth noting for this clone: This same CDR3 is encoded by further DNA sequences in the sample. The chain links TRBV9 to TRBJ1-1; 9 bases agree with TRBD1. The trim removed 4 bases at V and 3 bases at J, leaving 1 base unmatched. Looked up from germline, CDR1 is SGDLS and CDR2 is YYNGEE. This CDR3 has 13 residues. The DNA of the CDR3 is TGTGCCAGCAGCAGGACAGGGGACACTGAAGCTTTCTTT. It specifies CASSRTGDTEAFF.

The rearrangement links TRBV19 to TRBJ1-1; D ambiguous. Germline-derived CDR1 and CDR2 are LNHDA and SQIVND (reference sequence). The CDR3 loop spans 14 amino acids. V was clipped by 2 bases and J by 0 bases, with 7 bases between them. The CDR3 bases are TGTGCCAGTAGTATAACAGACATGAACACTGAAGCTTTCTTT. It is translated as CASSITDMNTEAFF.

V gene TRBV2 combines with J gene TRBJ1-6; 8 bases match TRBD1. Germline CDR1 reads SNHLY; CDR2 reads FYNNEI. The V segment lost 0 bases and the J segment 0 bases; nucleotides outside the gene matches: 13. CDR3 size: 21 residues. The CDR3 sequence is CASSEAPSDRALSSYNSPLHF. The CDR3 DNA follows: TGTGCCAGCAGTGAAGCCCCATCGGACAGGGCCCTAAGCTCCTATAATTCACCCCTCCACTTT.

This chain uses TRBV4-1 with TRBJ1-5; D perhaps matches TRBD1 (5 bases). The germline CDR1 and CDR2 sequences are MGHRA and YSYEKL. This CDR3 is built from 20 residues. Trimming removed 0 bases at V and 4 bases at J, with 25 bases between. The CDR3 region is CASSQEECWLAGGSNQPQHF. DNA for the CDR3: TGCGCCAGCAGCCAAGAAGAATGTTGGTTGGCCGGGGGATCTAATCAGCCCCAGCATTTT.

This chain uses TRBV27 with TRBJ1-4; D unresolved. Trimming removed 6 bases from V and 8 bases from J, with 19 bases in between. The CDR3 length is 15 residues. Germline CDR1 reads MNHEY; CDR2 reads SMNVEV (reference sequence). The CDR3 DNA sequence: TGTGCCAGCAGCAAGGGCGTGGAGGGAAGGGAAAAACTGTTTTTT. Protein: CASSKGVEGREKLFF.